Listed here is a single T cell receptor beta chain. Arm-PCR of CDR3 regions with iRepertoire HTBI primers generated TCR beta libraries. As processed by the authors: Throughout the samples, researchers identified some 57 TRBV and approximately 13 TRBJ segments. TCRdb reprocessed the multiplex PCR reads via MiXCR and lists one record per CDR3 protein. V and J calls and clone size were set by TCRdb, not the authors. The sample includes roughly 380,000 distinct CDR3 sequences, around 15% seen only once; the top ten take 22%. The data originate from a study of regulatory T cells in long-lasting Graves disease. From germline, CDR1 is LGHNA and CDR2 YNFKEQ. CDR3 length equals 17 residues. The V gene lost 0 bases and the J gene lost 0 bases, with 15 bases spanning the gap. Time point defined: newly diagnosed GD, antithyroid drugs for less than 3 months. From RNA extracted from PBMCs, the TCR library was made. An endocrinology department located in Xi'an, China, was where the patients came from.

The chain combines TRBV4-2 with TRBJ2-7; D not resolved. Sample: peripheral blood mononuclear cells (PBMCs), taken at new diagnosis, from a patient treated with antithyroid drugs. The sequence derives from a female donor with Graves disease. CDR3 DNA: TGTGCCAGCAGCCAAGATTTAAAACAGAGGAACTCCTACGAGCAGTACTTC. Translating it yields CASSQDLKQRNSYEQYF.